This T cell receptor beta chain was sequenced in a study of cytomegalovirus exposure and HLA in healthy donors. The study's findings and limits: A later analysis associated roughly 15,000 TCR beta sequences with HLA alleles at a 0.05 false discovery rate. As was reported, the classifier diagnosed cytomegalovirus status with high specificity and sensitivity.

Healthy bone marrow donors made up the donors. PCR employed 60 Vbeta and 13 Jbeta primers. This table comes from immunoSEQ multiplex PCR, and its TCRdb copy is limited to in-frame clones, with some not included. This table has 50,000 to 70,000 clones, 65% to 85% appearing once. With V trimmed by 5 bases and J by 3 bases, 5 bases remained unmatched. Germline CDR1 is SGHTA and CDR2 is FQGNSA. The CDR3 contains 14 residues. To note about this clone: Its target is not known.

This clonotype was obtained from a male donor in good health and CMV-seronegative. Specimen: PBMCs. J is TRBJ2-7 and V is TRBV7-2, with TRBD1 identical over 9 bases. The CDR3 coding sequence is TGTGCCAGCAGCCCCGGGACAGGGAACTACGAGCAGTACTTC. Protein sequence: CASSPGTGNYEQYF.